The 22 T cell receptor beta chains in this list originate from one sample, sequenced in a study of Tregs in tolerant kidney transplant recipients. Here immunoSEQ multiplex PCR was the method, and the copy in TCRdb shows in-frame clones only, minus some. The record lists approximately 49,000 clones, of which the ten most abundant hold roughly 0.85%. The starting material was CD4+ T cells from blood, obtained before the transplant. The source of these receptors is a human donor who received a combined kidney and bone marrow transplant.

With regard to this clone: The sequence runs out 3 residues before the end of the CDR3; the remainder is reconstructed from the germline J gene. V is TRBV4-2 and J is TRBJ2-3, with 8 bases identical to TRBD1. Germline CDR1 and CDR2: LGHNA and YNFKEQ. The V and J ends lost 4 bases and 3 bases, in that order; junction bases with no gene match: 21. The CDR3 is made up of 20 amino acids. The CDR3 bases that were read are TGTGCCAGCAGCCGGAATATGCCAGCGAGGACAGGGAATAAGACAGATACG. Its translation: CASSRNMPARTGNKTDT. The entire CDR3 is CASSRNMPARTGNKTDTQYF.

A remark on this clone: Read sequence stops 3 residues before the CDR3 end, and the germline J gene provides the missing end. This rearrangement joins TRBV19 to TRBJ2-5; TRBD2 is a possible D gene (5 bases). Looked up from germline, CDR1 is LNHDA and CDR2 is SQIVND (reference sequence). This CDR3 comprises 16 residues. V was cut by 1 base and J by 5 bases, with 17 bases left in between. The sequenced part of the CDR3 DNA is TGTGCCAGTAGTATAGGAGAGGGCCGGACGGGGGAGACC. Translated, it gives CASSIGEGRTGET. The complete CDR3 protein is CASSIGEGRTGETQYF. The variable domain in full, completed from reference TRBV19 and TRBJ2-5, reads DGGITQSPKYLFRKEGQNVTLSCEQNLNHDAMYWYRQDPGQGLRLIYYSQIVNDFQKGDIAEGYSVSREKKESFPLTVTSAQKNPTAFYLCASSIGEGRTGETQYFGPGTRLLVL.

On this clone itself: The read stops 3 residues short of the end of the CDR3; the missing end is completed from the germline J gene. The rearrangement uses TRBV20-1 and TRBJ2-1; TRBD1 matches at 7 bases. In germline, CDR1 is DFQATT, CDR2 SNEGSKA (reference sequence). V was clipped by 3 bases and J by 2 bases; unmatched bases: 7. The length of the CDR3 is 15 residues. CDR3 amino acids: CSASFRQGTYNEQFF. The sequenced CDR3 bases are TGCAGTGCTAGTTTTCGACAGGGAACCTACAATGAG.

Concerning this clone: The CDR3 end is not reached by the read, which stops 3 residues before it; the germline J gene fills it in. The chain uses TRBV28 and TRBJ2-7; D is ambiguous. Germline CDR1 reads MDHEN; CDR2 reads SYDVKM. CDR3 length equals 15 residues. The V gene lost 3 bases and the J gene lost 0 bases, with 12 bases spanning the gap. The sequenced CDR3 bases are TGTGCCAGCAGTTTTACCTCAGCGATCTCCTACGAG. Its protein is CASSFTSAISYE. The whole CDR3 protein reads CASSFTSAISYEQYF. The whole variable domain, remainder taken from reference TRBV28 and TRBJ2-7, is DVKVTQSSRYLVKRTGEKVFLECVQDMDHENMFWYRQDPGLGLRLIYFSYDVKMKEKGDIPEGYSVSREKKERFSLILESASTNQTSMYLCASSFTSAISYEQYFGPGTRLTVT.

In regard to this clone: Read data end 3 residues before the CDR3 end; the end is taken from the germline J gene. This chain uses TRBV6-2 or TRBV6-3 with TRBJ1-5, with a weak D call TRBD1 (5 bases). V lost 5 bases, J lost 7 bases, and 12 bases lay in between. CDR3 length: 13 residues. Germline CDR1 is MNHEY and CDR2 is SVGEGT. The CDR3 DNA, read in part, is TGTGCCAGCAGTCGGGACTGGAAACAGCCC. It specifies CASSRDWKQP. The whole CDR3 protein is CASSRDWKQPQHF.

On this clone: The read ends 3 residues before the CDR3 terminus; that terminus is restored from the germline J gene. The V call is TRBV20-1, the J call TRBJ1-1; tentative D call: TRBD1 (6 bases). Trimming removed 5 bases at V and 1 base at J, with 14 bases between. This CDR3 has 14 residues. Per the germline V gene, CDR1 is DFQATT and CDR2 is SNEGSKA (reference sequence). Here the CDR3 reads CSAAPGRGNTEAFF. The sequenced part of the CDR3 DNA is TGCAGTGCTGCGCCGGGCAGGGGGAACACTGAA.

Concerning this clone itself: The missing CDR3 end, 3 residues past where the read stops, is filled in from the germline J gene. The rearrangement links TRBV20-1 to TRBJ2-7; 8 bases map to TRBD1. This CDR3 is built from 15 residues. The germline V gene encodes CDR1 DFQATT and CDR2 SNEGSKA (reference sequence). V trimming: 4 bases; J trimming: 6 bases; junction bases outside the gene matches: 14. The covered CDR3 bases are TGCAGTGCTATCTTCTCCGGACAGGGATCCCTCGAG. Translating gives CSAIFSGQGSLE. The whole CDR3 is CSAIFSGQGSLEQYF.

A note on this clone: The read comes to an end 3 residues before the CDR3 does, leaving the germline J gene to fill in the end. J is TRBJ1-5 and V is TRBV7-9, with D tentatively TRBD1 (5 bases). Trimming took off 5 bases at V and 7 bases at J, with 18 bases between the two ends. The CDR3 sequence is 15 residues long. The germline gives CDR1 SEHNR, CDR2 FQNEAQ (reference sequence). The DNA read from the CDR3 is TGTGCCAGCAGCGTAGATGGCGGGGGTTTCCAGCCC. Its protein is CASSVDGGGFQP. The full CDR3 sequence reads CASSVDGGGFQPQHF.

Remarks on this clone: Read coverage stops 3 residues before the CDR3 terminus; the germline J gene supplies the remainder. The V gene is TRBV5-4, the J gene TRBJ1-2; a weak D match, TRBD1 (6 bases). There are 15 residues in the CDR3. Looked up from germline, CDR1 is SGHNT and CDR2 is YYREEE (reference sequence). V lost 6 bases to trimming and J lost 0 bases, with 15 bases between them. CDR3 loop: CASNDPRGANYGYTF. The CDR3 bases that were read are TGTGCCAGCAACGATCCCAGGGGAGCTAACTATGGC.

With respect to this clone: The read falls 3 residues short of the CDR3 end, and the missing part is taken from the germline J gene. The J gene is TRBJ2-1, the V gene TRBV10-3; 7 bases match TRBD2. There are 15 residues in the CDR3. J lost 0 bases, V lost 3 bases, and 2 bases had no gene match. The germline V gene has CDR1 ENHRY and CDR2 SYGVKD. CDR3 region: CAISEGGSSYNEQFF. The CDR3 bases that were read are TGTGCCATCAGTGAAGGCGGGAGCTCCTACAATGAG.

In the case of this clone: The CDR3 goes on 3 residues after the read ends, and that part is filled in from the germline J gene. The V call is TRBV7-8, the J call TRBJ2-5; D ambiguous. V was clipped by 1 base and J by 1 base, with 13 bases between them. From germline, CDR1 is SGHVS and CDR2 FQNEAQ. CDR3 length: 16 residues. The CDR3 region is CASSLEASPGQETQYF. Incomplete CDR3 DNA: TGTGCCAGCAGCTTAGAGGCAAGCCCAGGCCAAGAGACC.

The CDR3 protein is CSATRSTGVANEKLFF. CDR3 bases read: TGCAGTGCTACAAGATCGACAGGGGTTGCTAATGAAAAA. This chain links TRBV20-1 with TRBJ1-4; the match to TRBD1 covers 8 bases. Read sequence stops 3 residues before the CDR3 end, and the germline J gene provides the missing end. CDR3 length equals 16 residues. The V and J ends lost 4 bases and 3 bases, in that order; junction bases with no gene match: 10. Germline V gene sequence: CDR1 DFQATT, CDR2 SNEGSKA (reference sequence).

About this clone: The read falls 3 residues short of the CDR3 end, and the missing part is taken from the germline J gene. The gene calls are TRBV5-1 and TRBJ1-6, with D perhaps matching TRBD1 (6 bases). Germline V lookup: CDR1 SGHRS, CDR2 YFSETQ. This CDR3 is 15 amino acids long. Deletions cut 2 bases from V and 8 bases from J, with 14 bases between. This CDR3 is CASSLNREIDSPLHF. CDR3 DNA, as far as it was read: TGCGCCAGCAGCTTAAACAGGGAGATCGATTCACCC.

Worth noting for this clone: The read falls 3 residues short of the CDR3 end, and the missing part is taken from the germline J gene. The rearrangement joins TRBV19 to TRBJ2-1; 8 bases are a match to TRBD1. Per germline, CDR1 LNHDA and CDR2 SQIVND (reference sequence). The CDR3 has 15 residues. With 3 bases clipped from V and 9 bases from J, the junction kept 10 bases outside the gene matches. Here the CDR3 reads CASSISDRGIGEQFF. CDR3 DNA (partial): TGTGCCAGTAGTATTTCCGACAGGGGAATTGGTGAG.

On this clone: The CDR3 end falls 3 residues outside the read, so it is completed with the germline J gene. The chain has TRBV5-1 and TRBJ2-7; D remains unclear. CDR3 length: 14 amino acids. V was trimmed by 4 bases and J by 0 bases, leaving 11 bases between them. CDR1 is SGHRS and CDR2 is YFSETQ in the germline V gene. Here the CDR3 reads CASSPQMSSYEQYF. The CDR3 DNA, read in part, is TGCGCCAGCAGCCCGCAGATGAGCTCCTACGAG.

As regards this clone: The read comes to an end 3 residues before the CDR3 does, leaving the germline J gene to fill in the end. The gene calls are TRBV28 and TRBJ2-1, with 7 bases identical to TRBD1. Losses at the gene ends were 5 bases for V and 7 bases for J; bases not matched to a gene: 2. Germline V gene lookup returns CDR1 MDHEN and CDR2 SYDVKM. The length of the CDR3 is 12 residues. The CDR3 region is CASSRQGNEQFF. CDR3 bases read: TGTGCCAGCAGTCGACAGGGAAATGAG.

As concerns this clone: The observed sequence ends 3 residues before the CDR3 terminus, with the missing tail filled in from the germline J gene. The chain employs TRBV11-1 and TRBJ1-4; perhaps TRBD1 as D (6 bases). Germline V CDR1 and CDR2: SGHAT, FQDESV (reference sequence). Trimming left V 6 bases short and J 7 bases short, with 18 bases between. The CDR3 is made up of 15 amino acids. Partial CDR3 DNA: TGTGCCAGCAGTCAAAATGCGGACAGCTCTGAAAAA. Translated, it gives CASSQNADSSEK. The whole CDR3 is CASSQNADSSEKLFF.

Concerning this clone: The CDR3 end falls 3 residues outside the read, so it is completed with the germline J gene. The rearrangement uses TRBV2 and TRBJ2-5; 7 bases agree with TRBD1. Germline V CDR1 and CDR2: SNHLY, FYNNEI. The CDR3 loop spans 14 amino acids. Trimming took 5 bases from V and 5 from J; bases not matched to a gene: 8. The sequenced part of the CDR3 DNA is TGTGCCAGCAGTCCATACAGGGGCCAGGAGACC. This encodes CASSPYRGQET. The entire CDR3 protein reads CASSPYRGQETQYF. Together with reference TRBV2 and TRBJ2-5, the CDR3 gives the full variable domain: EPEVTQTPSHQVTQMGQEVILRCVPISNHLYFYWYRQILGQKVEFLVSFYNNEISEKSEIFDDQFSVERPDGSNFTLKIRSTKLEDSAMYFCASSPYRGQETQYFGPGTRLLVL.

Comments on this clone: Read data end 3 residues before the CDR3 end; the end is taken from the germline J gene. V gene TRBV11-2 combines with J gene TRBJ2-7; D gene ambiguous. The CDR3 is made up of 15 amino acids. Germline V gives CDR1 SGHAT, CDR2 FQNNGV. Trimming pared 2 bases from V and 0 bases from J, leaving 11 bases between. CDR3 DNA, as far as it was read: TGTGCCAGCAGCTTAAGCCGACTGAGCTCCTACGAG. This translates into CASSLSRLSSYE. In full, the CDR3 reads CASSLSRLSSYEQYF. The full variable domain, rest sourced from reference TRBV11-2 and TRBJ2-7, is EAGVAQSPRYKIIEKRQSVAFWCNPISGHATLYWYQQILGQGPKLLIQFQNNGVVDDSQLPKDRFSAERLKGVDSTLKIQPAKLEDSAVYLCASSLSRLSSYEQYFGPGTRLTVT.

Notes on this clone: The read finishes 3 residues shy of the CDR3 end, and the germline J gene is used to complete it. The gene calls are TRBV7-2 and TRBJ1-2, with D hard to call. The CDR3 consists of 12 residues. Germline V CDR1 and CDR2: SGHTA, FQGNSA. CDR3 sequence reads: CASSLDRGGYTF. The sequenced CDR3 bases are TGTGCCAGCAGCTTAGACCGGGGAGGC.

With regard to this clone: The CDR3 end is not reached by the read, which stops 3 residues before it; the germline J gene fills it in. The J gene is TRBJ2-2, the V gene TRBV2; TRBD2 matches 8 bases. Germline lookup yields CDR1 SNHLY and CDR2 FYNNEI. CDR3 length equals 15 residues. The junction had 6 bases not matched to a gene; V was cut back by 4 bases and J by 5 bases. CDR3 bases read: TGTGCCAGCAGTGTATTGGCGGGAGGTACCGGGGAG. This translates into CASSVLAGGTGE. The full CDR3 is CASSVLAGGTGELFF.

CDR3 bases read: TGTGCCAGCAGCTTAGGAGGACTAGCGGTTTACAATGAG. Translated, it gives CASSLGGLAVYNE. The CDR3 in full is CASSLGGLAVYNEQFF. J is TRBJ2-1 and V is TRBV13; 10 bases are a match to TRBD2. The CDR3 extends 3 residues past the end of the read, so its final part is completed from the germline J gene. The length of the CDR3 is 16 residues. Germline values: CDR1 PRHDT, CDR2 FYEKMQ (reference sequence). V dropped 0 bases and J dropped 4; count of bases not matched to a gene: 3. Full variable domain (missing parts from reference TRBV13 and TRBJ2-1): AAGVIQSPRHLIKEKRETATLKCYPIPRHDTVYWYQQGPGQDPQFLISFYEKMQSDKGSIPDRFSAQQFSDYHSELNMSSLELGDSALYFCASSLGGLAVYNEQFFGPGTRLTVL.